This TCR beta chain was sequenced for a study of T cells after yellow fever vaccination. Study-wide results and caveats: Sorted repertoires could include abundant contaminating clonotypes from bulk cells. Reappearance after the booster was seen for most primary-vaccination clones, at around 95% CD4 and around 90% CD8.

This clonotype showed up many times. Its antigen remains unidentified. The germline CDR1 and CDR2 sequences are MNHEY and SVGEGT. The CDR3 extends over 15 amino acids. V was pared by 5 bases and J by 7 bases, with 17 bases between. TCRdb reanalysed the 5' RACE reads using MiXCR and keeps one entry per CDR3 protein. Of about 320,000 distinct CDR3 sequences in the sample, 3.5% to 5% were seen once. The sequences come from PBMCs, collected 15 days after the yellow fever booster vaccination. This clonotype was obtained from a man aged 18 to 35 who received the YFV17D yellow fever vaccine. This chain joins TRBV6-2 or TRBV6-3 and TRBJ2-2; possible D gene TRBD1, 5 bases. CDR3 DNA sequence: TGTGCCAGCAGTACCGCCAGGGTGGCGGTCGGGGAGCTGTTTTTT. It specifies CASSTARVAVGELFF.